This record looks at one TCR beta chain sequence and its context. The CDR3 length is 12 residues. Germline assignment: CDR1 MDHEN and CDR2 SYDVKM. The V end was cut by 6 bases, the J end by 3 bases, with 8 bases between. This sample is drawn from a study of cytomegalovirus exposure and HLA in healthy donors. It was with 60 Vbeta and 13 Jbeta primers that the PCR ran. The protocol was immunoSEQ multiplex PCR, while the TCRdb copy is restricted to in-frame clones and leaves out a portion. The sample holds more than 110,000 clones; more than 75% are singletons and the top ten take 4.5% to 6.5%. This receptor was obtained from a male donor in good health and CMV-seronegative. The rearrangement joins TRBV28 to TRBJ1-1; no definite D call. The sequencing sample was made of PBMCs. In nucleotides, the CDR3 is TGTGCCAGCAGGAGAGTTTACACTGAAGCTTTCTTT. It encodes CASRRVYTEAFF.